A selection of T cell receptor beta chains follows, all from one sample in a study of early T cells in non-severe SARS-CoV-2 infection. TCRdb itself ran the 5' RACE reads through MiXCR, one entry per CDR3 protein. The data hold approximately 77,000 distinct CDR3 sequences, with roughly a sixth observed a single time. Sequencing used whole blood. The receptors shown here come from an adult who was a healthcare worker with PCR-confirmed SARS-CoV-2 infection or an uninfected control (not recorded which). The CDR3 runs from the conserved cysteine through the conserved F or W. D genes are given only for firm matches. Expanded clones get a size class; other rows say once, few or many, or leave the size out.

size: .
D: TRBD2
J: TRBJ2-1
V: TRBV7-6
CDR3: CASSLYPAGGSYNEQFF
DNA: TGTGCCAGCAGCTTATACCCGGCGGGGGGCTCCTACAATGAGCAGTTCTTC

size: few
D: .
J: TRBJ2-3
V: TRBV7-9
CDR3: CASRPRGPDTQYF
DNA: TGTGCCAGCAGACCGCGGGGGCCTGATACGCAGTATTTT

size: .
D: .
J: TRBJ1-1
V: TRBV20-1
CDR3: CSAVEANTEAFF
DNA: TGCAGTGCTGTGGAGGCGAACACTGAAGCTTTCTTT

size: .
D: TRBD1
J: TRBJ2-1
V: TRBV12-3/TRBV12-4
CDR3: CATCQGADYNEQFF
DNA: TGTGCCACCTGTCAGGGGGCGGACTACAATGAGCAGTTCTTC

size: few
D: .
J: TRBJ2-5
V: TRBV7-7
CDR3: CASSPRGLSETQYF
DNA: TGTGCTAGCAGCCCAAGGGGCTTAAGTGAGACCCAGTACTTC

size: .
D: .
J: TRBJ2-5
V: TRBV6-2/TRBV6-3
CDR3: CASRDYRGQETQYF
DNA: TGTGCCAGCAGGGACTACCGGGGCCAAGAGACCCAGTACTTC

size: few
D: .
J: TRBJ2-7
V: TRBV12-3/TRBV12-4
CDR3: CASSLGNTYEQYF
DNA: TGTGCCAGCAGTTTAGGGAACACCTACGAGCAGTACTTC

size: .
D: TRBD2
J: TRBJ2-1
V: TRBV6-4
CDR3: CASSYETSGSEQFF
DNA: TGTGCCAGCAGTTACGAGACTAGCGGGAGCGAGCAGTTCTTC

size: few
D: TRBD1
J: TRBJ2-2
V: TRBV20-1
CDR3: CSARGPGGTGELFF
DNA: TGCAGTGCTAGAGGACCAGGGGGCACCGGGGAGCTGTTTTTT

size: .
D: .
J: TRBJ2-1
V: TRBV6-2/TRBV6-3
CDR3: CASSYGGNEQFF
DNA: TGTGCCAGCAGTTACGGGGGCAATGAGCAGTTCTTC

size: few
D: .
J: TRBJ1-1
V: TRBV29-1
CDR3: CSVESALGGTEAFF
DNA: TGCAGCGTTGAAAGTGCCCTCGGGGGCACTGAAGCTTTCTTT

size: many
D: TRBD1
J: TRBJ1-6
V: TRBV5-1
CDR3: CASSSGQGDSPLHF
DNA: TGCGCCAGCAGCTCTGGACAGGGGGATTCACCCCTCCACTTT

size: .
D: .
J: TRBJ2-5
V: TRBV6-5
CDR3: CASSWSGGETQYF
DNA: TGTGCCAGCAGCTGGAGTGGGGGAGAGACCCAGTACTTC

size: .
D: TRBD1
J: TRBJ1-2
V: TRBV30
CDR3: CAWSSGGLHGYTF
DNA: TGTGCCTGGAGTTCAGGGGGCTTACATGGCTACACCTTC